The clone carrying this T cell receptor beta chain has only a few counts. Germline CDR1 reads DFQATT; CDR2 reads SNEGSKA (reference sequence). The V end was cut by 2 bases, the J end by 7 bases, with 21 bases between. The CDR3 runs 16 residues. Preparation of the TCRbeta library used unique molecular identifiers. MiXCR was run by TCRdb on the PCR reads, yielding one entry per CDR3 protein. The sample includes about 610,000 distinct CDR3 sequences, roughly a tenth of them seen just once. These data originate in a study of T-cell reconstitution after alpha-beta-depleted transplantation in children. This receptor was obtained from a human donor who donated a stem cell graft to a child with acute myeloid leukemia. The chain combines TRBV20-1 with TRBJ2-1; D may be TRBD2 (6 bases). The sequenced sample was PBMCs from the stem cell graft donor, obtained from the stem cell graft. CDR3 region: CSARRLGGGNLNEQFF. CDR3 DNA sequence: TGCAGTGCTAGACGTCTTGGGGGAGGCAATTTGAATGAGCAGTTCTTC.